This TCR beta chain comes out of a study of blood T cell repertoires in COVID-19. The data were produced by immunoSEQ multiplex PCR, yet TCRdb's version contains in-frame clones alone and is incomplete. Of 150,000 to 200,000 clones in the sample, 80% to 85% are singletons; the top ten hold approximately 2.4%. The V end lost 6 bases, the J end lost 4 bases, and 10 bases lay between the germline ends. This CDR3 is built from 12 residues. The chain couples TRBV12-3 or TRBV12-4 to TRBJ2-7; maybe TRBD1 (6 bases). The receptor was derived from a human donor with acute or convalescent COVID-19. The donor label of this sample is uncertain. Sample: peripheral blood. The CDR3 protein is CASRYRDYEQYF. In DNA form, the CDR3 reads TGTGCCAGCAGGTACAGGGATTACGAGCAGTACTTC.